This T cell receptor (beta chain) was captured in a study of cytomegalovirus exposure and HLA in healthy donors. Study context: The 90 to 150 validation repertoires matched the roughly 700 first-cohort repertoires in platform, a later analysis reported.

The donors were members of the validation cohort comprising roughly 130 subjects, separate from the roughly 670-subject first cohort. Germline-derived CDR1 and CDR2 are SGHDT and YYEEEE. This CDR3 spans 14 amino acids. J was trimmed by 6 bases and V by 0 bases; bases with no gene match: 3. The data were produced by immunoSEQ multiplex PCR, yet TCRdb's version contains in-frame clones alone and is incomplete. This sample has 260,000 or so clones; 90% occur once, and the top ten carry approximately 3.1%. Details on this clone: Its antigen is as yet unknown. Other DNA sequences from this sample encode an identical CDR3 as well.

Study-wide findings and caveats: According to the study, roughly 180 TCR beta chains were cytomegalovirus-associated. Through in vitro validation, three CMV-associated chains were shown to be specific for CMV antigens.

The chain combines TRBV5-6 with TRBJ2-3; 8 nucleotides line up with TRBD2. The origin of this receptor is a woman in her thirties in good health and CMV-seronegative. The sequenced material came from PBMCs. The CDR3 loop reads CASSLGAGADTQYF. The CDR3 DNA is TGTGCCAGCAGCTTGGGAGCGGGAGCGGATACGCAGTATTTT.